What follows describes a single TCR beta chain. Its antigen is not identified. A junction end diverges from the germline sequence, so it may reflect a read error. Some clones are missing from TCRdb's copy, which holds only in-frame ones; the method was immunoSEQ multiplex PCR. Counted here are around 370,000 clones, 90% to 95% occurring once; the ten biggest clones make up 3.9%. The source of the sample is a study of Ad26.COV2.S vaccination and SARS-CoV-2 variants. Study-level findings and limits: Those who received the vaccine showed greater spike-specific TCR breadth than those given placebo. After vaccination, reports described spike-specific CD8+ and CD4+ T cell responses as showing substantial breadth.

This sequence was found in a human donor who had recovered from COVID-19. The source was peripheral blood, collected after recovery from COVID-19.

The CDR3 reads CASSVTRDSSHEQYF. The CDR3 DNA sequence: TGTGCCAGCAGCGTTACCCGGGACAGCTCCCACGAGCAGTACTTC. V usage is TRBV7-9 and J usage is TRBJ2-7; 7 bases line up with TRBD1. The CDR3 runs 15 residues. Germline CDR1 is SEHNR and CDR2 is FQNEAQ (reference sequence).